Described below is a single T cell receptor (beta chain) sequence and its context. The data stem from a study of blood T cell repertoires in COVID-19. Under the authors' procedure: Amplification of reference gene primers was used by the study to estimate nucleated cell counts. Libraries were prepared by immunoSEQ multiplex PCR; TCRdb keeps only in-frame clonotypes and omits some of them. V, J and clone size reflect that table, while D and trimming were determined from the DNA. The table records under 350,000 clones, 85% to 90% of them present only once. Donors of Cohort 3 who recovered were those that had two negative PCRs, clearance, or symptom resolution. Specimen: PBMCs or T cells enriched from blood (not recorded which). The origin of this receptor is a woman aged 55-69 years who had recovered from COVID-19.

CDR3: CSGRGSGELFF. The CDR3 bases are TGCAGCGGACGGGGGTCCGGGGAGCTGTTTTTT. V gene TRBV29-1 combines with J gene TRBJ2-2, with D perhaps matching TRBD2 (6 bases). The CDR3 loop spans 11 amino acids. Germline V gene sequence: CDR1 SQVTM, CDR2 ANQGSEA. V was pared by 7 bases and J by 6 bases, with 9 bases between.